A selection of T cell receptor beta chains follows, all from one sample in a study of CD8+ T cells in alopecia areata. The data were produced by immunoSEQ multiplex PCR, yet TCRdb's version contains in-frame clones alone and is incomplete. The sample includes fewer than 350,000 clones, about three fifths of them seen just once. The sample consisted of CD4+ T cells sorted from blood, taken at week 24, from a patient treated with tofacitinib. The receptors derive from a human donor with alopecia areata. Both conserved end residues are part of each CDR3. Each record gives: D gene, V gene, J gene, clone size, CDR3 protein, CDR3 DNA. A D gene is named only where the DNA matches it firmly. Clone sizes are given selectively: once, few, many, or a class where the clone is expanded.

d_gene: .; v_gene: TRBV6-5; j_gene: TRBJ1-1; abundance: .; CDR3aa: CASSPPRGNTEAFF; CDR3nt: TGTGCCAGCAGTCCTCCAAGGGGGAACACTGAAGCTTTCTTT
d_gene: .; v_gene: TRBV29-1; j_gene: TRBJ1-2; abundance: few; CDR3aa: CSVESGAYGYTF; CDR3nt: TGCAGCGTTGAATCAGGGGCCTATGGCTACACCTTC
d_gene: TRBD1; v_gene: TRBV7-2; j_gene: TRBJ2-7; abundance: .; CDR3aa: CASSLGGQGGIYEQYF; CDR3nt: TGTGCCAGCAGCTTAGGCGGACAGGGAGGTATCTACGAGCAGTACTTC
d_gene: .; v_gene: TRBV5-1; j_gene: TRBJ2-7; abundance: .; CDR3aa: CASSWDSTYEQYF; CDR3nt: TGCGCCAGCAGCTGGGACTCTACCTACGAGCAGTACTTC
d_gene: .; v_gene: TRBV29-1; j_gene: TRBJ2-7; abundance: .; CDR3aa: CSVRTEAYEQYF; CDR3nt: TGCAGCGTGAGGACAGAGGCCTACGAGCAGTACTTC
d_gene: .; v_gene: TRBV11-2; j_gene: TRBJ1-2; abundance: .; CDR3aa: CASSLARGADGYTF; CDR3nt: TGTGCCAGCAGCTTAGCTCGGGGGGCGGACGGCTACACCTTC
d_gene: .; v_gene: TRBV28; j_gene: TRBJ2-1; abundance: .; CDR3aa: CASTPRGSSYNEQFF; CDR3nt: TGTGCCAGCACCCCCCGGGGGTCCTCCTACAATGAGCAGTTCTTC
d_gene: TRBD1; v_gene: TRBV6-1; j_gene: TRBJ2-7; abundance: .; CDR3aa: CASSEPSDRRSVQYF; CDR3nt: TGTGCCAGCAGTGAACCATCGGACAGGAGGTCGGTGCAGTACTTC
d_gene: .; v_gene: TRBV11-2; j_gene: TRBJ2-1; abundance: few; CDR3aa: CASSLAHNEQFF; CDR3nt: TGTGCCAGCAGCTTAGCTCACAATGAGCAGTTCTTC
d_gene: .; v_gene: TRBV30; j_gene: TRBJ1-5; abundance: .; CDR3aa: CAWSKGVDQPQHF; CDR3nt: TGTGCCTGGAGTAAGGGGGTCGATCAGCCCCAGCATTTT
d_gene: TRBD1; v_gene: TRBV15; j_gene: TRBJ2-5; abundance: .; CDR3aa: CATSNPGQGPHGTQYF; CDR3nt: TGTGCCACCAGCAATCCGGGACAGGGCCCTCATGGGACCCAGTACTTC
d_gene: TRBD2; v_gene: TRBV5-1; j_gene: TRBJ2-3; abundance: .; CDR3aa: CASSLPPGGTDTQYF; CDR3nt: TGCGCCAGCAGCTTACCTCCGGGGGGTACAGATACGCAGTATTTT
d_gene: .; v_gene: TRBV29-1; j_gene: TRBJ1-3; abundance: once; CDR3aa: CSVEGRLTGNTIYF; CDR3nt: TGCAGCGTTGAAGGTCGATTGACGGGAAACACCATATATTTT
d_gene: TRBD1; v_gene: TRBV5-1; j_gene: TRBJ1-1; abundance: .; CDR3aa: CASSSTGQENTEAFF; CDR3nt: TGCGCCAGCAGCTCAACGGGACAGGAGAACACTGAAGCTTTCTTT
d_gene: .; v_gene: TRBV2; j_gene: TRBJ2-7; abundance: .; CDR3aa: CASLSQASYEQYF; CDR3nt: TGTGCCAGCCTATCCCAGGCCTCCTACGAGCAGTACTTC
d_gene: .; v_gene: TRBV25-1; j_gene: TRBJ1-1; abundance: .; CDR3aa: CASSASGTSEAFF; CDR3nt: TGTGCCAGCAGTGCCTCCGGGACAAGTGAAGCTTTCTTT
d_gene: TRBD1; v_gene: TRBV27; j_gene: TRBJ2-3; abundance: .; CDR3aa: CASSRTGPVPDTQYF; CDR3nt: TGTGCCAGCAGTCGGACAGGTCCCGTCCCAGATACGCAGTATTTT